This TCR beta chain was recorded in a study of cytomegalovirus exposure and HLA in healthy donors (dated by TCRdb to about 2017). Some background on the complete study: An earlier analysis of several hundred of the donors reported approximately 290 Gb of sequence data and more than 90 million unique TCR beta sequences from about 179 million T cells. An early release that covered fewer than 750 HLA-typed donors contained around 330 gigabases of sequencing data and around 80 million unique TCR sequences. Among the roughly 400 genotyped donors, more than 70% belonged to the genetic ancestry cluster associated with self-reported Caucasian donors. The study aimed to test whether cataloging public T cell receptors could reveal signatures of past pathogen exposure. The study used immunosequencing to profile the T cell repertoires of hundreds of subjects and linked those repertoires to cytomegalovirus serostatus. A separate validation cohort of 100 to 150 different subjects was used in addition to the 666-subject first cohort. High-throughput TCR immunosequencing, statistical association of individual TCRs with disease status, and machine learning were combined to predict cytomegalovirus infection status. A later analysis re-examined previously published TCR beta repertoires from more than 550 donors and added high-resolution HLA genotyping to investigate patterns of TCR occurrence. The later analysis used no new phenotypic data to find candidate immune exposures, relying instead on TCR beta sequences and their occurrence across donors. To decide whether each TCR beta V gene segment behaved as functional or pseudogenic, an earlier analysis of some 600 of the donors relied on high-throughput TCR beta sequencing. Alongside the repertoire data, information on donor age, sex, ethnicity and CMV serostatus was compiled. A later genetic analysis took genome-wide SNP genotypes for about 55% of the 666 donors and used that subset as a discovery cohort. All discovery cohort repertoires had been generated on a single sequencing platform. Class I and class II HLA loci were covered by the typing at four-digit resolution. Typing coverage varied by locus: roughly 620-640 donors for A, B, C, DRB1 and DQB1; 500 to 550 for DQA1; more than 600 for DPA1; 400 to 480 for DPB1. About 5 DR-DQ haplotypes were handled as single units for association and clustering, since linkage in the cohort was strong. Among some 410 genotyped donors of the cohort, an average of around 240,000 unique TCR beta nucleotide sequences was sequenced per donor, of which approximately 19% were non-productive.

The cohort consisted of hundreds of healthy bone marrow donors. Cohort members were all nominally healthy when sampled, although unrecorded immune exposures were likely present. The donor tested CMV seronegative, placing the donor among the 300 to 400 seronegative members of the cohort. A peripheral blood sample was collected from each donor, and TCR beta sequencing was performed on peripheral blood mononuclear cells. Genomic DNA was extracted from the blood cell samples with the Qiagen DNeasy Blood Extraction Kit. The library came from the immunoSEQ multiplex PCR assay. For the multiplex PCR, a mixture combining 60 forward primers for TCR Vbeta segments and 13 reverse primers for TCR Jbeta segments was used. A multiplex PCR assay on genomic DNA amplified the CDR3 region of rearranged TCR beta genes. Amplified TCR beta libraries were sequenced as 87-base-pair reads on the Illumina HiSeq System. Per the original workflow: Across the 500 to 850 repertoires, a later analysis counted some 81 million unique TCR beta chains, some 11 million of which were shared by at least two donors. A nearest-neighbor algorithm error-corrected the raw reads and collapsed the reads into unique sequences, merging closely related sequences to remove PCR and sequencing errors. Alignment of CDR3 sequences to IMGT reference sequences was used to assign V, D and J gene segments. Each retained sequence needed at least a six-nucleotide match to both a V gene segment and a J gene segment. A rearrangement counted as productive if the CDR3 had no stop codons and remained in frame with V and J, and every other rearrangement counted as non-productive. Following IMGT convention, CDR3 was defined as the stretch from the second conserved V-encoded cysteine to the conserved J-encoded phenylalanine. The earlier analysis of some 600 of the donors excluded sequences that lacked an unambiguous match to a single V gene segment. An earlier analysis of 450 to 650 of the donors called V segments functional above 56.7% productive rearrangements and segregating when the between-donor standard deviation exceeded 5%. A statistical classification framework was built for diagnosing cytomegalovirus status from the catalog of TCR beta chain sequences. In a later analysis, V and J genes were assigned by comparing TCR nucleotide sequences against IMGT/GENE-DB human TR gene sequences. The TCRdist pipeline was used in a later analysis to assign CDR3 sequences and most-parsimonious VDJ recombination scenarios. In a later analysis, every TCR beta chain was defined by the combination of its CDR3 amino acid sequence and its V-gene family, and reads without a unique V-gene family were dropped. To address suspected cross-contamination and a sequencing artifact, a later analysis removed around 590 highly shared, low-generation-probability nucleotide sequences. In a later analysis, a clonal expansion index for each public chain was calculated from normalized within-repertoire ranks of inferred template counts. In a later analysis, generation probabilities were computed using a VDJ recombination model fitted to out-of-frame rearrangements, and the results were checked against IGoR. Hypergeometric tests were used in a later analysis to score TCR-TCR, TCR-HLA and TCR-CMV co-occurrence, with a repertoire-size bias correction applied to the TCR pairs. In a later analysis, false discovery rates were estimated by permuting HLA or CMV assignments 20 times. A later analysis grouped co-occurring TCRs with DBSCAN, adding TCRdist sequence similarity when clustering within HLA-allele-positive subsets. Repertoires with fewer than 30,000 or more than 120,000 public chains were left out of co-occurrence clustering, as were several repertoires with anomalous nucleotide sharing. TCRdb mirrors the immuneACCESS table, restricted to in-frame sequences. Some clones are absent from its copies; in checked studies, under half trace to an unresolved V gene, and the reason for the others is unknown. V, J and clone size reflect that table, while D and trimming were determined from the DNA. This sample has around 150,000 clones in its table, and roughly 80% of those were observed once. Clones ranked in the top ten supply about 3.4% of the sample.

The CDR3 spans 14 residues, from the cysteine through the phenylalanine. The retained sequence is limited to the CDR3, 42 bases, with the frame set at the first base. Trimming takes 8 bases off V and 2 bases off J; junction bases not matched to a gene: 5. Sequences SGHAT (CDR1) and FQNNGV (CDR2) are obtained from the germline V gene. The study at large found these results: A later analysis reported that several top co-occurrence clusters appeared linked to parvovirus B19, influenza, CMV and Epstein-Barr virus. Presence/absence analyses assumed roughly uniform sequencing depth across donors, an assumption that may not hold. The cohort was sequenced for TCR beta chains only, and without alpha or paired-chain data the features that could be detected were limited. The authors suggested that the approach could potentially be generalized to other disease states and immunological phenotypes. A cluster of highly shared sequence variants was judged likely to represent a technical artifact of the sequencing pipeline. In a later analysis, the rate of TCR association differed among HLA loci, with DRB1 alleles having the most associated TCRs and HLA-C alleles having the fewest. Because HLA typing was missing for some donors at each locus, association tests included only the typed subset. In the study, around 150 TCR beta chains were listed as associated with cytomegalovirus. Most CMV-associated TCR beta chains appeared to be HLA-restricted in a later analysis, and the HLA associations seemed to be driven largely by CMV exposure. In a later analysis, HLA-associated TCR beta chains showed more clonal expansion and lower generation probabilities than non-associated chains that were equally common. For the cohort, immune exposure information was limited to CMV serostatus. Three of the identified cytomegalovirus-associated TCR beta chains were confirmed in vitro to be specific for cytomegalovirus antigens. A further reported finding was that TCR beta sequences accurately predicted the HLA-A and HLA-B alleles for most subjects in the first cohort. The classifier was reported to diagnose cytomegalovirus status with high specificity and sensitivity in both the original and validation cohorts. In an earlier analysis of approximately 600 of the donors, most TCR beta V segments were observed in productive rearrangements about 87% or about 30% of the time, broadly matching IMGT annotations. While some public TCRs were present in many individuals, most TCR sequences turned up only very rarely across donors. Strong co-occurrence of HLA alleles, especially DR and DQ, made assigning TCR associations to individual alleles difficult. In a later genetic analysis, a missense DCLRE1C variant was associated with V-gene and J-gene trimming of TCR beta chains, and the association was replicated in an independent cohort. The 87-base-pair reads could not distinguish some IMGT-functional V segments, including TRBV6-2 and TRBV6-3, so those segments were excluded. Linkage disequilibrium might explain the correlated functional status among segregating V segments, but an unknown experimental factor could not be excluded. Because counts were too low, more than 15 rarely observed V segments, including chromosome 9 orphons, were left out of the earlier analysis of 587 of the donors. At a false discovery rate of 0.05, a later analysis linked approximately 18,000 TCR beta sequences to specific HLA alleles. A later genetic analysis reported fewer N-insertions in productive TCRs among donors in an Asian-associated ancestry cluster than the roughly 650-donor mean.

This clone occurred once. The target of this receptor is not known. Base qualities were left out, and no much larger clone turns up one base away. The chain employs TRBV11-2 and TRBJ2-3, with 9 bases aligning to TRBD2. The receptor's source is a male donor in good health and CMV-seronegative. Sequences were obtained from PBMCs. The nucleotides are TGTGCCAGCCGGCTAGCGGGACTCACAGATACGCAGTATTTT. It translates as CASRLAGLTDTQYF.